Sequencing of this TCR beta chain was carried out in a study of T-cell memory formation after mild COVID-19. TCRdb re-called the 5' RACE reads with MiXCR, one entry per CDR3 protein. Here the sample spans 390,000 or so distinct CDR3 sequences, about 16% being singletons. In germline, CDR1 is SGHRS, CDR2 YFSETQ. This CDR3 is 15 amino acids long. With 2 bases clipped from V and 13 bases from J, the junction kept 16 bases outside the gene matches. As concerns this clonotype: Its antigen is not known.

Whole-study results and caveats: Within pre-infection memory, some responding clones were found, suggesting cross-reactive memory joined.

Sample: PBMCs or a T cell subset sorted from them (not recorded which). V gene TRBV5-1 combines with J gene TRBJ1-2, with 8 nucleotides matching TRBD1. This receptor was taken from a young man who had mild COVID-19 (a few samples of this study predate the infection). Cell type and time point are not known. The CDR3 is CASSFNPQGASAGTF. The CDR3 DNA reads as TGCGCCAGCAGCTTTAACCCCCAGGGGGCCAGTGCAGGCACCTTC.